The 20 T cell receptor beta chains below were found in one sample sequenced in a study of T-cell memory formation after mild COVID-19. TCRdb called the 5' RACE reads again in MiXCR, with one record for every CDR3 protein. The sample has 400,000 to 450,000 distinct CDR3 sequences, about a sixth seen once; the top ten hold 20% to 25%. The sequenced sample was PBMCs or a T cell subset sorted from them (not recorded which). The receptors come from a man between 18 and 35 years old who had mild COVID-19 (a few samples of this study predate the infection). Cell type and time point are not known.

In its sample, this clonotype was seen many times. The V gene is TRBV28, the J gene TRBJ2-1; possibly TRBD1 for D (6 bases). The CDR3 has 16 amino acids. The V end was cut by 5 bases, the J end by 5 bases, with 19 bases between. Germline V gene lookup returns CDR1 MDHEN and CDR2 SYDVKM. CDR3 DNA: TGTGCCAGCAGTCCCCCCCGAGCAGGGGTCCACAATGAGCAGTTCTTC. This codes for CASSPPRAGVHNEQFF.

This clonotype turned up a few times. The V call is TRBV5-1, the J call TRBJ2-7; D remains unclear. The CDR3 spans 14 residues. CDR1 and CDR2 from the germline V gene are SGHRS and YFSETQ. V was cut by 2 bases and J by 0 bases, with 9 bases left in between. CDR3 residues: CASSFSRSSYEQYF. Written as DNA, the CDR3 is TGCGCCAGCAGCTTTTCCAGGAGCTCCTACGAGCAGTACTTC.

This chain joins TRBV30 and TRBJ1-6; D is undetermined. Germline CDR1 and CDR2: GTSNPN and SVGIG (reference sequence). The CDR3 extends over 12 amino acids. The V end was cut by 1 base, the J end by 14 bases, with 12 bases between. CDR3 DNA sequence: TGTGCCTGGAGTGACAACTCTAGGACCCTCCACTTT. Translation: CAWSDNSRTLHF. Variable domain in full (rest from reference TRBV30 and TRBJ1-6): SQTIHQWPATLVQPVGSPLSLECTVEGTSNPNLYWYRQAAGRGLQLLFYSVGIGQISSEVPQNLSASRPQDRQFILSSKKLLLSDSGFYLCAWSDNSRTLHFGNGTRLTVT.

As concerns this clonotype: A much larger clonotype is one base distant, so this may be a read error. The chain couples TRBV20-1 to TRBJ2-7, with D unclear. Per the germline V gene, CDR1 is DFQATT and CDR2 is SNEGSKA (reference sequence). The CDR3 covers 14 residues. CDR3 DNA: TGCAGTGCTAGAGAAGTCTTGGGGAACTACGAGCAGTGCGTC. Its translation: CSAREVLGNYEQCV.

V usage is TRBV20-1 and J usage is TRBJ1-5; D unclear. This CDR3 has 14 residues. V was clipped by 6 bases and J by 7 bases, with 19 bases between them. The germline V gene has CDR1 DFQATT and CDR2 SNEGSKA (reference sequence). The CDR3 bases are TGCAGTGCCCAAGTCGGGTTCCCTAAACAGCCCCAGCATTTT. Amino acids: CSAQVGFPKQPQHF.

This clonotype has just a few counts. This could be a read error, since a much larger clone is one nucleotide away. V is TRBV5-5 and J is TRBJ2-5; unclear D gene. The germline V gene has CDR1 SGHKS and CDR2 YYEKEE (reference sequence). The CDR3 contains 12 residues. The V end lost 6 bases, the J end lost 0 bases, and 6 bases lay between the germline ends. Written as DNA, the CDR3 is TGTGCCAGCAACTTAGACCAAGAGACCCAGTACTTC. Protein product: CASNLDQETQYF.

Here the CDR3 reads CASSQESGGTDTQYF. CDR3 in DNA: TGCGCCAGCAGCCAAGAGAGCGGGGGGACAGATACGCAGTATTTT. The V call is TRBV4-3, the J call TRBJ2-3; 9 nucleotides agree with TRBD2. This CDR3 region has 15 residues. Germline assignment: CDR1 LGHNA and CDR2 YSLEER. V was pared by 0 bases and J by 3 bases, with 1 base of the junction left unmatched.

This clonotype was seen only once. This sequence joins TRBV27 and TRBJ2-3, with no clear D. Germline CDR1 is MNHEY and CDR2 is SMNVEV (reference sequence). The CDR3 is 15 amino acids. Trimming stripped 4 bases from V and 1 base from J, with 12 bases between. CDR3 residues: CASSSSTRRTDTQYF. CDR3 coding DNA: TGTGCCAGCAGTTCATCAACAAGGCGCACAGATACGCAGTATTTT.

The table lists this clonotype with a few counts. V and J are TRBV30 and TRBJ2-7; D is possibly TRBD1 or TRBD2 (7 bases each). CDR3 size: 12 residues. Germline V lookup: CDR1 GTSNPN, CDR2 SVGIG (reference sequence). V shed 5 bases and J shed 3 bases, with 11 bases lying between them. CDR3 bases: TGTGCCTGGGACAGGGAGGGCTACGAGCAGTACTTC. This gives the protein CAWDREGYEQYF.

This clonotype came up many times. The chain joins TRBV12-3 or TRBV12-4 to TRBJ2-7, with TRBD2 as a possible D gene (6 bases). V gave up 5 bases and J gave up 3 bases, with 14 bases separating them. This CDR3 contains 14 residues. Here the CDR3 DNA reads TGTGCCAGCAGTAAGGGACTCCTAGACTACGAGCAGTACTTC. Translation gives CASSKGLLDYEQYF.

This clonotype was counted between two and nine times. The chain couples TRBV18 to TRBJ2-1; perhaps TRBD2 as D (7 bases). The CDR3 has 16 amino acids. V dropped 1 base and J dropped 3 bases, with 13 bases sitting between them. CDR1 and CDR2 from the germline V gene are KGHSH and LQKENI. The CDR3 loop is CASSPQWGGLYNEQFF. CDR3 coding DNA: TGTGCCAGCTCACCACAGTGGGGGGGCCTCTACAATGAGCAGTTCTTC. The full variable domain, rest sourced from reference TRBV18 and TRBJ2-1, is NAGVMQNPRHLVRRRGQEARLRCSPMKGHSHVYWYRQLPEEGLKFMVYLQKENIIDESGMPKERFSAEFPKEGPSILRIQQVVRGDSAAYFCASSPQWGGLYNEQFFGPGTRLTVL.

The chain joins TRBV11-2 to TRBJ2-7, with D unresolved. Trimming stripped 1 base from V and 6 bases from J, with 13 bases between. Germline V gene data show CDR1 as SGHAT and CDR2 as FQNNGV. The CDR3 length is 14 residues. The CDR3 loop reads CASSLVYNGREQYV. The CDR3 DNA reads as TGTGCCAGCAGCTTAGTCTATAATGGGCGCGAGCAGTACGTC.

This chain links TRBV5-1 with TRBJ2-5; 9 positions agree with TRBD2. The length of the CDR3 is 15 residues. The V gene's germline CDR1 is SGHRS and CDR2 YFSETQ. With 4 bases clipped from V and 9 bases from J, the junction kept 13 bases outside the gene matches. CDR3 DNA sequence: TGCGCCAGCAGCCTGTCGGTGCGGGGGGGCGAGGCCCAGTACTTC. Its translation: CASSLSVRGGEAQYF.

The chain has TRBV7-3 and TRBJ2-7; D uncertain. Trimming pared 1 base from V and 9 bases from J, leaving 16 bases between. The CDR3 loop spans 14 amino acids. Looked up from germline, CDR1 is SGHTA and CDR2 is FQGTGA. The CDR3 spells CASSLSGPIRVQYF. For the CDR3, the DNA is TGTGCCAGCAGCTTAAGCGGACCAATTCGGGTGCAGTACTTC.

The rearrangement uses TRBV18 and TRBJ1-2, with a tentative D call TRBD1 (5 bases). CDR3 length equals 14 residues. Trimming took 0 bases from V and 5 from J, leaving 10 bases between them. Germline assignment: CDR1 KGHSH and CDR2 LQKENI. The CDR3 nucleotides read TGTGCCAGCTCACCACCGGATCCAGGGTATGGCTACACCTTC. Protein sequence: CASSPPDPGYGYTF.

This clonotype was seen many times. The chain links TRBV5-1 to TRBJ2-3; D ambiguous. Germline assignment: CDR1 SGHRS and CDR2 YFSETQ. The ends were cut back, 4 bases at V and 2 bases at J, with 11 bases in the middle. The CDR3 loop spans 14 amino acids. The CDR3 DNA reads as TGCGCCAGCAGCCCCGACTGGAACACAGATACGCAGTATTTT. Protein: CASSPDWNTDTQYF.

This clonotype was seen at least ten times. The chain combines TRBV5-4 with TRBJ2-2; D is undetermined. The germline gives CDR1 SGHNT, CDR2 YYREEE (reference sequence). CDR3 length: 12 amino acids. Trimming left V 3 bases short and J 3 bases short, with 3 bases between. The CDR3 region is CASSSYTGELFF. Written as DNA, the CDR3 is TGTGCCAGCAGCTCTTACACCGGGGAGCTGTTTTTT.

This clonotype appeared a few times. The V call is TRBV10-3, the J call TRBJ1-4; TRBD1 aligns across 7 bases. V trimming: 4 bases; J trimming: 5 bases; junction bases outside the gene matches: 4. CDR3 length equals 14 residues. CDR1 is ENHRY and CDR2 is SYGVKD in the germline V gene. CDR3: CAISARTGNEKLFF. The CDR3 DNA sequence: TGTGCCATCAGTGCCCGGACAGGAAATGAAAAACTGTTTTTT.

CDR3 nucleotides: TGTGCCAGCAGCTTAGTGGACAGGGGAAATTCACCCCTCCACTTT. Its protein product is CASSLVDRGNSPLHF. The chain couples TRBV7-8 to TRBJ1-6; 9 bases map to TRBD1. The junction had 2 bases not matched to a gene; V was cut back by 1 base and J by 7 bases. Germline V lookup: CDR1 SGHVS, CDR2 FQNEAQ. The CDR3 runs to 15 residues.

Only a few counts were recorded for this clonotype. The rearrangement uses TRBV6-4 and TRBJ2-2; no firm D call. V was shortened by 4 bases and J by 3 bases, with 21 bases between the two germline ends. The germline V gene encodes CDR1 MRHNA and CDR2 SNTAGT. This CDR3 contains 18 residues. Written as DNA, the CDR3 is TGTGCCAGCAGTGCCCACGCGCCCGGTAGGCATGACACCGGGGAGCTGTTTTTT. Its protein product is CASSAHAPGRHDTGELFF.